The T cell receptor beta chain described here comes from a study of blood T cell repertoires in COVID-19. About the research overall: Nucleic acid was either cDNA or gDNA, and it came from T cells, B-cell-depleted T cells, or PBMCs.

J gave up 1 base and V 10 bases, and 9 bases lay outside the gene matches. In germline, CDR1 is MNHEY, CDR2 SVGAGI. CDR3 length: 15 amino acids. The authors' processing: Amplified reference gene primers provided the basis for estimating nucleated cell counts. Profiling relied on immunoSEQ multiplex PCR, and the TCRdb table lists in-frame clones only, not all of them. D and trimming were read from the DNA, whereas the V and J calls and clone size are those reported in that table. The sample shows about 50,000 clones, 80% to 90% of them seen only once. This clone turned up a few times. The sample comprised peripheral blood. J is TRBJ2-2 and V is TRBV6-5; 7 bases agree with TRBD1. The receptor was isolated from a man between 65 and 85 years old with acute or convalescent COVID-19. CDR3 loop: CAIRPGQRNTGELFF. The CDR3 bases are TGTGCCATCAGACCGGGACAGCGGAACACCGGGGAGCTGTTTTTT.